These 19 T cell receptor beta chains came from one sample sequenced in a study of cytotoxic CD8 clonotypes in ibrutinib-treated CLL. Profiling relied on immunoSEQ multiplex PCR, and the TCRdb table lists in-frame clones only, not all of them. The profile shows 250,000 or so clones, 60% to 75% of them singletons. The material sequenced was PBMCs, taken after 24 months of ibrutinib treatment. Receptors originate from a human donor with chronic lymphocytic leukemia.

The CDR3 nucleotides read TGTGCCAGCAGCCAAGCAGGGGGCCGAGAGACCCAGTACTTC. This encodes CASSQAGGRETQYF. This rearrangement joins TRBV16 to TRBJ2-5, with 8 nucleotides matching TRBD1. Per germline, CDR1 KGHSY and CDR2 FQNENV. V was pared by 2 bases and J by 4 bases, with 3 bases of the junction left unmatched. This CDR3 spans 14 amino acids.

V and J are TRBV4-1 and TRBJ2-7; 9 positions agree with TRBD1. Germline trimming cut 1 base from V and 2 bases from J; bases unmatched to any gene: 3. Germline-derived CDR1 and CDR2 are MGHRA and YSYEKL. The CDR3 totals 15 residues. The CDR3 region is CASSQGDRDPYEQYF. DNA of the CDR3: TGCGCCAGCAGCCAAGGGGACAGGGACCCCTACGAGCAGTACTTC.

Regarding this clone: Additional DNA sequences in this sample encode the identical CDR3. The CDR3 DNA sequence: TGTGCCAGCTCACCAACAGGGGGCAATCAGCCCCAGCATTTT. It codes for CASSPTGGNQPQHF. The chain couples TRBV18 to TRBJ1-5; TRBD1 aligns across 7 bases. The junction had 0 bases not matched to a gene; V was cut back by 2 bases and J by 2 bases. The CDR3 consists of 14 residues. In germline, CDR1 is KGHSH, CDR2 LQKENI.

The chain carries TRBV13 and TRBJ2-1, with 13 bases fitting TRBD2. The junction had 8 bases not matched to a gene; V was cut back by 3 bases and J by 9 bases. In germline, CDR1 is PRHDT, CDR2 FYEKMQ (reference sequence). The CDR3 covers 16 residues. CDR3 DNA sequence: TGTGCCAGCAGCTTCCGGACTAGCGGGAGTTTTAGTGAGCAGTTCTTC. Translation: CASSFRTSGSFSEQFF.

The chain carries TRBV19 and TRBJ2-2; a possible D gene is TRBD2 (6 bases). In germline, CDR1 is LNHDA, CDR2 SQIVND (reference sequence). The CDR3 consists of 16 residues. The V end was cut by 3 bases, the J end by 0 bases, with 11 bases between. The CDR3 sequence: CASSIGGTSNTGELFF. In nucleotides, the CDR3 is TGTGCCAGTAGTATTGGGGGGACCTCGAACACCGGGGAGCTGTTTTTT.

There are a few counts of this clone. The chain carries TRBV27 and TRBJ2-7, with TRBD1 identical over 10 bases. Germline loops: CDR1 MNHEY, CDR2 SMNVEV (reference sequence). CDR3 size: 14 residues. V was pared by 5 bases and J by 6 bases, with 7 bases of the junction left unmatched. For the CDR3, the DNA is TGTGCCAGCAGTCCCCGGGACAGGGGCCTCGAGCAGTACTTC. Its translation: CASSPRDRGLEQYF.

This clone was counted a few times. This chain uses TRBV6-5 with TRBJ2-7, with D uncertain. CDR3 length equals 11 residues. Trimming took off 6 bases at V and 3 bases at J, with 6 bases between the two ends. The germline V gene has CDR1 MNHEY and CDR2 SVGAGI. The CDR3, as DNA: TGTGCCAGCAGAAGCAGCTACGAGCAGTACTTC. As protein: CASRSSYEQYF.

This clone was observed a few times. CDR3 nucleotides: TGTGCCAGCAGTTACACGGCGTCGTGGGAGCAGTTCTTC. Its protein is CASSYTASWEQFF. This chain uses TRBV6-6 with TRBJ2-1; D not certain. Germline loops: CDR1 MNHNY, CDR2 SVGAGI (reference sequence). The V end was cut by 2 bases, the J end by 10 bases, with 12 bases between. CDR3 length: 13 amino acids.

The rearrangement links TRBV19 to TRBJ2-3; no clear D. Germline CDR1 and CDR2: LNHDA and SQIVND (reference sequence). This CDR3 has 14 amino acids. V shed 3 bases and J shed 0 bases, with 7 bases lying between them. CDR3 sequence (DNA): TGTGCCAGTAGTATTGGTGCTAGCACAGATACGCAGTATTTT. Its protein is CASSIGASTDTQYF.

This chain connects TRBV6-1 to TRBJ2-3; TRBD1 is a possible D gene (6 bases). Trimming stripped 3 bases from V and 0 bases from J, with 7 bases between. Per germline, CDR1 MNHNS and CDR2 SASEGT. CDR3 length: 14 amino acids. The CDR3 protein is CASSEDSSTDTQYF. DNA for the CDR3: TGTGCCAGCAGTGAGGACAGTAGCACAGATACGCAGTATTTT.

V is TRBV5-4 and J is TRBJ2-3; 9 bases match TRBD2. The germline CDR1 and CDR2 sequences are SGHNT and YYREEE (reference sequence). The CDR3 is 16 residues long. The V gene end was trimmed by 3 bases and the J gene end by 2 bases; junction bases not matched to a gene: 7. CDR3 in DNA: TGTGCCAGCAGCTCTTTAGCGGGAGACCCCACAGATACGCAGTATTTT. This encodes CASSSLAGDPTDTQYF.

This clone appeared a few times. CDR3 bases: TGTGCCAGTAGTGACAGGGTTTACGGAGCCCAGCATTTT. Encoded protein: CASSDRVYGAQHF. The chain joins TRBV19 to TRBJ1-5; 7 bases align to TRBD1. J was trimmed by 11 bases and V by 5 bases; bases with no gene match: 9. This CDR3 has 13 amino acids. CDR1 and CDR2 (germline): LNHDA, SQIVND (reference sequence).

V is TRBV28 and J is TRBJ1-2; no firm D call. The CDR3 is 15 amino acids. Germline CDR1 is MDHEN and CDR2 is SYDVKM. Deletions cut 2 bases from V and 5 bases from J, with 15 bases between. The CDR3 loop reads CASSLPQVQSYGYTF. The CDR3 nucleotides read TGTGCCAGCAGTTTACCGCAGGTGCAGTCGTATGGCTACACCTTC.

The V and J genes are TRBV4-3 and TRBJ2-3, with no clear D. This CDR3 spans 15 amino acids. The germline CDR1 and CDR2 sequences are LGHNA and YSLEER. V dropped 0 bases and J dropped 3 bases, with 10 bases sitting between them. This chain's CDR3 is CASSQDAADTDTQYF. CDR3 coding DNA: TGCGCCAGCAGCCAAGACGCGGCAGATACAGATACGCAGTATTTT.

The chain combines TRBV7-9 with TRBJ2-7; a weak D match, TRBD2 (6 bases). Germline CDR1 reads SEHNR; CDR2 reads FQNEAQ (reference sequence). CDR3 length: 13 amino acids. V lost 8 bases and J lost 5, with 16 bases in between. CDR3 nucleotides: TGTGCCAGCCAGCGAGGCGGGGTCCACGAGCAGTACTTC. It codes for CASQRGGVHEQYF.

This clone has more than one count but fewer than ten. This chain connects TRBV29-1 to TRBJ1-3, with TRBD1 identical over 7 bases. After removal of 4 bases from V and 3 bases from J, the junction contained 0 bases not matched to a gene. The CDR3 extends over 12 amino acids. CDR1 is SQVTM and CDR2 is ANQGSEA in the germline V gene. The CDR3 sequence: CSVGQGGNTIYF. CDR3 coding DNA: TGCAGCGTTGGACAGGGTGGAAACACCATATATTTT.

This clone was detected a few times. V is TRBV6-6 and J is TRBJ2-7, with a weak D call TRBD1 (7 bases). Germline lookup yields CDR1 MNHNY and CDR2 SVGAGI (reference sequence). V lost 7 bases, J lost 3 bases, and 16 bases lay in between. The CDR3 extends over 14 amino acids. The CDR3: CASNLNRGGYEQYF. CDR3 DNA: TGTGCCAGCAATCTCAACAGGGGAGGCTACGAGCAGTACTTC.

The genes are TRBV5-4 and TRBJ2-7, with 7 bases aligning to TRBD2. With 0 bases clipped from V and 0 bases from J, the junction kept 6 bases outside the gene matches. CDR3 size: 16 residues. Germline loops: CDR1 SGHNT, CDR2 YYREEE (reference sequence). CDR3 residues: CASSLGGSGFSYEQYF. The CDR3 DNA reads TGTGCCAGCAGCTTGGGTGGTAGCGGGTTCTCCTACGAGCAGTACTTC.

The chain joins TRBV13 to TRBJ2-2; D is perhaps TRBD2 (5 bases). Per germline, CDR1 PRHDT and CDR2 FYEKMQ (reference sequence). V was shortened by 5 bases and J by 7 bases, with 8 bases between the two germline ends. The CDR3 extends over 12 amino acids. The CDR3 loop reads CASSRESGELFF. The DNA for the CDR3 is TGTGCCAGCAGCAGGGAGAGCGGGGAGCTGTTTTTT.